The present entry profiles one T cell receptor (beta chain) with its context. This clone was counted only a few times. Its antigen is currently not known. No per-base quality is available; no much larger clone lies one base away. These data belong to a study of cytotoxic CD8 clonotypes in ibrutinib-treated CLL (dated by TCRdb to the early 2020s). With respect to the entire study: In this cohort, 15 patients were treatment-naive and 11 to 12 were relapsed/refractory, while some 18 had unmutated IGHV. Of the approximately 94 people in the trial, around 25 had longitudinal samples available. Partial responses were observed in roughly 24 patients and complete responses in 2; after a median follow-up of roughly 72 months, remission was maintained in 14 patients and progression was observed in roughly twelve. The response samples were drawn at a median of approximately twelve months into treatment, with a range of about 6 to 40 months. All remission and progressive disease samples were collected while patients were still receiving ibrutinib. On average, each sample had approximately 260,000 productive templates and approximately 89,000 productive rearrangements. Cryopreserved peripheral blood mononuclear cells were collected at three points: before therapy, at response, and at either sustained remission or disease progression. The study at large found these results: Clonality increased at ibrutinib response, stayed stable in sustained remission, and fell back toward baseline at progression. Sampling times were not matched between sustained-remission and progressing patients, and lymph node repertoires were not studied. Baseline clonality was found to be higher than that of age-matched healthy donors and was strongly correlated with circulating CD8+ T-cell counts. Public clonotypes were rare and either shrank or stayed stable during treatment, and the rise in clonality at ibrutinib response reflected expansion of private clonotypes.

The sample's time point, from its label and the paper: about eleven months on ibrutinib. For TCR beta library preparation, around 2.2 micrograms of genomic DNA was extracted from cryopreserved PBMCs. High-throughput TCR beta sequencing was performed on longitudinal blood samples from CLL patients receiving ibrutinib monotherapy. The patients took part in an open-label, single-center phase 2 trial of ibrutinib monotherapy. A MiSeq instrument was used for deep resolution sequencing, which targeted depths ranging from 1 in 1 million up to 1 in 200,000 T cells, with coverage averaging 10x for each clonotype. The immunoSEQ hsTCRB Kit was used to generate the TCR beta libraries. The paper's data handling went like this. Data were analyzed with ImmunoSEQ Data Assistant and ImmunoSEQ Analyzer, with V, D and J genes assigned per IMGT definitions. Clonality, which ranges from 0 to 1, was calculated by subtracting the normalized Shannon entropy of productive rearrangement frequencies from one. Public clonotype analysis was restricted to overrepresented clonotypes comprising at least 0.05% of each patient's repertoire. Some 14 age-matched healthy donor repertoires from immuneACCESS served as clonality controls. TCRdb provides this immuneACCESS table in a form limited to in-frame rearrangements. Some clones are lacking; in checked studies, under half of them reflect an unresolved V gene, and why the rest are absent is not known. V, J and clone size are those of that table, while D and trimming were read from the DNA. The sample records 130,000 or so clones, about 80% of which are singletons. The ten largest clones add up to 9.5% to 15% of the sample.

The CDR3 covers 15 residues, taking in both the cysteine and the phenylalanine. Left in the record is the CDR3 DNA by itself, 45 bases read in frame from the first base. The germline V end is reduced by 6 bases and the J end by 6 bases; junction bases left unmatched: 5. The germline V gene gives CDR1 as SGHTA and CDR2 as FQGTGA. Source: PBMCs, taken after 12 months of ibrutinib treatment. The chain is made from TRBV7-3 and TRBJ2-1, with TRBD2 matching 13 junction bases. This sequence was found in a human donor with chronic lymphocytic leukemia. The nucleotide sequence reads TGTGCCAGCAGTTCCGGGACTAGCGGGATCAATGAGCAGTTCTTC. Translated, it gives CASSSGTSGINEQFF.